The source of this T cell receptor (beta chain) is a study of cytomegalovirus exposure and HLA in healthy donors. Study-level points and caveats: 87-base-pair reads could not separate some V segments, including TRBV6-2 and TRBV6-3. Later analysis showed TCR association rates varying by HLA locus, highest for DRB1 and lowest for HLA-C. Sequencing likely caused a cluster of highly shared sequence variants.

With respect to this clone: Antigen specificity is unknown.

At sampling all donors were nominally healthy, likely with unrecorded immune exposures. The CDR3 covers 16 residues. The germline V gene encodes CDR1 SGHRS and CDR2 YFSETQ. J lost 0 bases, V lost 0 bases, and 3 bases had no gene match. In the PCR, 60 Vbeta and 13 Jbeta primers were used. TCRdb's table, derived via immunoSEQ multiplex PCR, lists solely in-frame clones and lacks some. Found here are 150,000 to 200,000 clones, roughly 72% of them singletons; the top ten hold approximately 7.1%. The source of this sequence is a man aged 35-49 years in good health and CMV-seropositive. Sequenced input: PBMCs. The chain recombines TRBV5-1 with TRBJ2-1; 7 nucleotides align to TRBD1. The CDR3, as DNA: TGCGCCAGCAGCTTGGGTTACAGGGGCTCCTACAATGAGCAGTTCTTC. The encoded protein is CASSLGYRGSYNEQFF.